These 30 T cell receptor beta chains were all obtained from the same sample, sequenced in a study of blood T cell repertoires in COVID-19. The protocol was immunoSEQ multiplex PCR, while the TCRdb copy is restricted to in-frame clones and leaves out a portion. In the table there are 150,000 to 200,000 clones, around 90% of which are singletons. The sample taken for sequencing was peripheral blood. These receptor sequences come from a man in his fifties or sixties with acute or convalescent COVID-19.

The chain has TRBV5-4 and TRBJ2-3; TRBD2 matches 8 bases. The germline gives CDR1 SGHNT, CDR2 YYREEE (reference sequence). V shed 0 bases and J 2 bases; nucleotides not matched to a gene: 8. The length of the CDR3 is 17 residues. Written as DNA, the CDR3 is TGTGCCAGCAGCTTGGAGGGCGGGGGGCGAGTCACAGATACGCAGTATTTT. It encodes CASSLEGGGRVTDTQYF.

The sample holds a few counts of this clone. The chain joins TRBV4-2 to TRBJ2-7, with 8 nucleotides matching TRBD1. The CDR3 covers 15 residues. V lost 2 bases to trimming and J lost 5 bases; unmatched junction nucleotides: 8. Germline-derived CDR1 and CDR2 are LGHNA and YNFKEQ. The CDR3 coding sequence is TGTGCCAGCAGCCAACTGCCAGGGGGCAGCCACGAGCAGTACGTC. Residues: CASSQLPGGSHEQYV.

V and J are TRBV19 and TRBJ1-6; 9 bases are a match to TRBD1. Germline V gene data show CDR1 as LNHDA and CDR2 as SQIVND (reference sequence). The CDR3 is made up of 14 amino acids. V dropped 6 bases and J dropped 8; count of bases not matched to a gene: 5. DNA of the CDR3: TGTGCCAGTAGGGAGGACAGGGGATATTCACCCCTCCACTTT. Protein sequence: CASREDRGYSPLHF.

J is TRBJ1-5 and V is TRBV3-1 (or the pseudogene TRBV3-2), with 8 bases that match TRBD1. The germline V gene has CDR1 LGHDT and CDR2 YNNKEL (reference sequence). CDR3 length: 15 residues. Trimming removed 4 bases from V and 0 bases from J; junction bases left unmatched: 2. The CDR3 loop is CASSLDRGSNQPQHF. The CDR3 nucleotides are TGTGCCAGCAGCCTTGACAGGGGTAGCAATCAGCCCCAGCATTTT.

J is TRBJ1-6 and V is TRBV28; TRBD1 might be the D (6 bases). Trimming took off 10 bases at V and 9 bases at J, with 16 bases between the two ends. The germline V gene encodes CDR1 MDHEN and CDR2 SYDVKM. The CDR3 totals 13 residues. The CDR3 sequence is CANSRGGTSPLHF. The CDR3 region has the DNA TGTGCCAACTCGAGGGGGGGTACTTCACCCCTCCACTTT.

The rearrangement links TRBV5-4 to TRBJ2-3, with 10 bases aligning to TRBD2. V shed 4 bases, J shed 4 bases, and the junction held 3 bases outside the gene matches. Per the germline V gene, CDR1 is SGHNT and CDR2 is YYREEE (reference sequence). The CDR3 runs to 14 residues. The CDR3: CASSPSGGSDTQYF. CDR3 in DNA: TGTGCCAGCAGCCCTAGCGGGGGATCAGATACGCAGTATTTT.

This clone has only a few counts. The chain links TRBV5-6 to TRBJ2-2; TRBD1 is a possible D gene (5 bases). Trimming removed 2 bases at V and 3 bases at J, with 14 bases between. This CDR3 is built from 16 residues. Germline CDR1 is SGHDT and CDR2 is YYEEEE. The CDR3 nucleotides read TGTGCCAGCAGCTTTCGCGGAATACAGGACACCGGGGAGCTGTTTTTT. It yields the protein CASSFRGIQDTGELFF.

The V call is TRBV29-1, the J call TRBJ2-1, with a weak D call TRBD2 (5 bases). The CDR3 length is 12 residues. Trimming shortened V by 4 bases and J by 10 bases, and 14 bases separated the two germline ends. Germline-derived CDR1 and CDR2 are SQVTM and ANQGSEA. The CDR3 reads CSVVPGIGEQFF. The CDR3 nucleotides read TGCAGCGTTGTACCCGGGATCGGCGAGCAGTTCTTC.

The CDR3 sequence is CASSGDFTSPLHF. The CDR3 nucleotides read TGTGCCAGCAGCGGAGACTTTACTTCACCCCTCCACTTT. J is TRBJ1-6 and V is TRBV2; unclear D gene. Trimming removed 6 bases from V and 9 bases from J, with 12 bases in between. The germline V gene encodes CDR1 SNHLY and CDR2 FYNNEI. This CDR3 has 13 amino acids.

The chain employs TRBV7-9 and TRBJ1-5; D is ambiguous. This CDR3 is 12 amino acids long. The germline CDR1 and CDR2 sequences are SEHNR and FQNEAQ (reference sequence). V was cut by 2 bases and J by 9 bases, with 8 bases left in between. The CDR3 region is CASSLKGGPQHF. CDR3 DNA sequence: TGTGCCAGCAGCTTAAAGGGAGGGCCCCAGCATTTT.

This chain uses TRBV28 with TRBJ1-5, with 10 bases matching TRBD1. The germline V gene has CDR1 MDHEN and CDR2 SYDVKM. J lost 0 bases, V lost 3 bases, and 14 bases had no gene match. The CDR3 extends over 20 amino acids. In DNA form, the CDR3 reads TGTGCCAGCAGTTTCCAAAACATCCGGGACAGGGGAGATAGCAATCAGCCCCAGCATTTT. Translating it yields CASSFQNIRDRGDSNQPQHF. Looking up the rest from reference TRBV28 and TRBJ1-5 gives the full variable domain: DVKVTQSSRYLVKRTGEKVFLECVQDMDHENMFWYRQDPGLGLRLIYFSYDVKMKEKGDIPEGYSVSREKKERFSLILESASTNQTSMYLCASSFQNIRDRGDSNQPQHFGDGTRLSIL.

The chain uses TRBV28 and TRBJ1-5, with 7 bases that match TRBD1. The CDR3 is made up of 14 amino acids. Trimming removed 5 bases from V and 5 bases from J; junction bases left unmatched: 6. Looked up from germline, CDR1 is MDHEN and CDR2 is SYDVKM. The CDR3 sequence: CASSTGTVHQPQHF. CDR3 in DNA: TGTGCCAGCAGTACCGGGACAGTACATCAGCCCCAGCATTTT.

This chain connects TRBV27 to TRBJ2-7; possible D gene TRBD2, 5 bases. Germline lookup yields CDR1 MNHEY and CDR2 SMNVEV (reference sequence). The ends were cut back, 10 bases at V and 4 bases at J, with 20 bases in the middle. The CDR3 is 14 residues long. The CDR3 bases are TGTGCCACCGCCCCGGGGTTACCATATTACGAGCAGTACTTC. It specifies CATAPGLPYYEQYF.

The gene calls are TRBV5-1 and TRBJ1-5, with a tentative D call TRBD1 (6 bases). Per the germline V gene, CDR1 is SGHRS and CDR2 is YFSETQ. The CDR3 runs to 16 residues. Trimming pared 2 bases from V and 0 bases from J, leaving 12 bases between. The CDR3 spells CASSLGTHSSNQPQHF. CDR3 coding DNA: TGCGCCAGCAGCTTAGGGACACACAGTAGCAATCAGCCCCAGCATTTT.

This chain uses TRBV7-6 with TRBJ2-7; 8 nucleotides align to TRBD2. The junction had 8 bases not matched to a gene; V was cut back by 2 bases and J by 5 bases. This CDR3 is built from 15 residues. The V gene's germline CDR1 is SGHVS and CDR2 FNYEAQ. The CDR3 sequence is CASSLSRGGFHEQYF. In nucleotides, the CDR3 is TGTGCCAGCAGCTTAAGCCGGGGGGGGTTCCACGAGCAGTACTTC.

The chain is built from TRBV27 and TRBJ2-7; 9 nucleotides agree with TRBD1. V dropped 2 bases and J dropped 4; count of bases not matched to a gene: 12. CDR3 size: 17 residues. From germline, CDR1 is MNHEY and CDR2 SMNVEV (reference sequence). CDR3 nucleotide sequence: TGTGCCAGCAGTTTAGGGGGAGGAGGGGACAGGGAGTACGAGCAGTACTTC. This gives the protein CASSLGGGGDREYEQYF.

CDR3 in DNA: TGTGCCAGTGGACTAGCGGAGTGGTACGAGCAGTACGTC. This translates into CASGLAEWYEQYV. The chain employs TRBV6-5 and TRBJ2-7, with 10 bases identical to TRBD2. Germline CDR1 MNHEY, CDR2 SVGAGI. The ends lost 9 bases at V and 4 bases at J; junction bases unmatched: 6. The length of the CDR3 is 13 residues.

The chain has TRBV5-1 and TRBJ1-6; 8 bases fit TRBD1. V was clipped by 0 bases and J by 6 bases; unmatched bases: 8. Germline V gene data show CDR1 as SGHRS and CDR2 as YFSETQ. The CDR3 length is 17 residues. Here the CDR3 DNA reads TGCGCCAGCAGCTTGGAGCGGACAGGGCCGTTTAATTCACCCCTCCACTTT. Its protein is CASSLERTGPFNSPLHF.

In DNA form, the CDR3 reads TGTGCCATCAGTGAGTCCTTGGGGGCGAGTGGCTACACCTTC. It translates to CAISESLGASGYTF. This chain uses TRBV10-3 with TRBJ1-2; weak D call: TRBD1 (6 bases). V dropped 0 bases and J dropped 7 bases, with 12 bases sitting between them. The CDR3 length is 14 residues. CDR1 is ENHRY and CDR2 is SYGVKD in the germline V gene.

The J gene is TRBJ2-6, the V gene TRBV2; weak D call: TRBD2 (7 bases). Germline CDR1 is SNHLY and CDR2 is FYNNEI. V was clipped by 0 bases and J by 2 bases, with 8 bases between them. This CDR3 comprises 16 residues. The CDR3 loop reads CASSEARGPGANVLTF. In nucleotides, the CDR3 is TGTGCCAGCAGTGAAGCGCGGGGGCCTGGGGCCAACGTCCTGACTTTC. Filled out from reference TRBV2 and TRBJ2-6, the complete variable domain reads EPEVTQTPSHQVTQMGQEVILRCVPISNHLYFYWYRQILGQKVEFLVSFYNNEISEKSEIFDDQFSVERPDGSNFTLKIRSTKLEDSAMYFCASSEARGPGANVLTFGAGSRLTVL.

The chain employs TRBV28 and TRBJ2-3; TRBD2 matches 11 bases. From germline, CDR1 is MDHEN and CDR2 SYDVKM. V trimming: 5 bases; J trimming: 2 bases; junction bases outside the gene matches: 6. The CDR3 is 16 amino acids. The CDR3 region has the DNA TGTGCCAGCAGTGAAAAACTAGCGGGAGTCACAGATACGCAGTATTTT. Encoded protein: CASSEKLAGVTDTQYF.

This chain uses TRBV9 with TRBJ1-3, with a tentative D call TRBD1 (5 bases). Per germline, CDR1 SGDLS and CDR2 YYNGEE. The CDR3 consists of 15 residues. The V gene lost 0 bases and the J gene lost 4 bases, with 11 bases spanning the gap. The chain's CDR3 is CASSVDQGRGNTIYF. For the CDR3, the DNA is TGTGCCAGCAGCGTAGACCAGGGTCGAGGAAACACCATATATTTT.

This CDR3 reads CASSLARSSYNSPLHF. DNA of the CDR3: TGTGCCAGCAGCTTAGCTCGGAGCTCCTATAATTCACCCCTCCACTTT. V is TRBV11-2 and J is TRBJ1-6, with unresolved D. V was cut by 1 base and J by 0 bases, with 7 bases left in between. The CDR3 loop spans 16 amino acids. CDR1 and CDR2 (germline): SGHAT, FQNNGV.

Only one count was recorded for this clone. This sequence joins TRBV5-1 and TRBJ2-1, with D perhaps TRBD2 (6 bases). V lost 0 bases and J lost 0, with 10 bases in between. The CDR3 totals 16 residues. CDR1 SGHRS and CDR2 YFSETQ come from the germline V gene. The CDR3: CASSLAEGLSYNEQFF. The DNA of the CDR3 is TGCGCCAGCAGCTTGGCGGAGGGCCTCTCCTACAATGAGCAGTTCTTC.

This CDR3 is CASSLDEGAGETQYF. DNA of the CDR3: TGTGCCAGCAGCTTAGACGAGGGGGCAGGAGAGACCCAGTACTTC. The chain combines TRBV7-9 with TRBJ2-5; 7 bases are a match to TRBD1. Germline V gene sequence: CDR1 SEHNR, CDR2 FQNEAQ (reference sequence). The length of the CDR3 is 15 residues. J was trimmed by 4 bases and V by 1 base; bases with no gene match: 6.

The chain carries TRBV5-4 and TRBJ1-1; D might be TRBD1 (5 bases). Germline V gene data show CDR1 as SGHNT and CDR2 as YYREEE (reference sequence). V was cut by 4 bases and J by 8 bases, with 15 bases left in between. This CDR3 has 13 amino acids. CDR3 in amino acids: CASSPGTLGEAFF. The DNA of the CDR3 is TGTGCCAGCAGCCCGGGGACTCTTGGAGAAGCTTTCTTT.

The chain is built from TRBV28 and TRBJ2-2; perhaps TRBD1 as D (6 bases). The CDR3 loop spans 15 amino acids. Trimming removed 7 bases from V and 6 bases from J, with 18 bases in between. Germline-derived CDR1 and CDR2 are MDHEN and SYDVKM. CDR3 sequence: CASIFQGSPAGELFF. The CDR3 bases are TGTGCCAGCATCTTTCAGGGGTCCCCGGCCGGGGAGCTGTTTTTT.

V and J are TRBV6-6 and TRBJ1-3; D remains ambiguous. Trimming left V 2 bases short and J 0 bases short, with 8 bases between. Germline CDR1 MNHNY, CDR2 SVGAGI (reference sequence). The CDR3 has 15 amino acids. CDR3 in amino acids: CASSYDSYSGNTIYF. DNA of the CDR3: TGTGCCAGCAGTTACGACTCATACTCTGGAAACACCATATATTTT.

This clone occurred a few times. The rearrangement joins TRBV28 to TRBJ2-5; 10 nucleotides line up with TRBD1. The ends lost 6 bases at V and 6 bases at J; junction bases unmatched: 4. The germline gives CDR1 MDHEN, CDR2 SYDVKM. CDR3 size: 13 residues. The CDR3 DNA reads TGTGCCAGCAGCTCGACAGGGGGCAAGACCCAGTACTTC. Residues: CASSSTGGKTQYF.

The gene calls are TRBV7-2 and TRBJ1-6; TRBD1 is a possible D gene (6 bases). Germline lookup yields CDR1 SGHTA and CDR2 FQGNSA. The CDR3 extends over 17 amino acids. V lost 5 bases to trimming and J lost 5 bases, with 19 bases between them. The DNA for the CDR3 is TGTGCCAGCAGCCGCCCCCCCGGACAGCCAAATAATTCACCCCTCCACTTT. Amino acids: CASSRPPGQPNNSPLHF.